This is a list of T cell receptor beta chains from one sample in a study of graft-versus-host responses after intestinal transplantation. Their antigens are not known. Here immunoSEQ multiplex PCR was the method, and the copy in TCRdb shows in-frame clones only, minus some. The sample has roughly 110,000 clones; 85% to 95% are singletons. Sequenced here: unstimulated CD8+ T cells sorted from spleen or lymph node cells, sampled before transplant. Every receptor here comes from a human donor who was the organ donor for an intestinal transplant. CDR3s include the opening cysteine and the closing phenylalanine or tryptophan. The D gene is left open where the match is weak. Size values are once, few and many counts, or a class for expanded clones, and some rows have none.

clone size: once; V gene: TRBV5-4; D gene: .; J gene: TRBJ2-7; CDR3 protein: CASSFGYEQYF; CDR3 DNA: TGTGCCAGCAGCTTTGGATACGAGCAGTACTTC
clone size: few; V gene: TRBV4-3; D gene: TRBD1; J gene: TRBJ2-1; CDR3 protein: CASSQETGPNEQFF; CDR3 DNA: TGCGCCAGCAGCCAAGAGACAGGGCCCAATGAGCAGTTCTTC
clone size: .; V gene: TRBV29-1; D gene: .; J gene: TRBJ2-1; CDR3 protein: CSVEDRGYNEQFF; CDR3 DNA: TGCAGCGTTGAGGATCGGGGGTACAATGAGCAGTTCTTC
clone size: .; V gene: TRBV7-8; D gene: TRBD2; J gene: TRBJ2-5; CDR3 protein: CASSLDAGGPGETQYF; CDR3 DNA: TGTGCCAGCAGCTTAGACGCGGGAGGGCCTGGGGAGACCCAGTACTTC
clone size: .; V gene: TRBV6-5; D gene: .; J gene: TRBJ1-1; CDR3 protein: CASSPSNTEAFF; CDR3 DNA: TGTGCCAGCAGTCCCTCGAACACTGAAGCTTTCTTT
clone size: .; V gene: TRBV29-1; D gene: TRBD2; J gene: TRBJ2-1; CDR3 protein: CSVDSGRGEQFF; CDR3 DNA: TGCAGCGTTGATAGCGGGAGGGGTGAGCAGTTCTTC
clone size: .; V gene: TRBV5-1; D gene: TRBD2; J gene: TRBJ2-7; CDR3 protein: CASSLTGLASYEQYF; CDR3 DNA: TGCGCCAGCAGCTTGACGGGACTAGCTTCCTACGAGCAGTACTTC
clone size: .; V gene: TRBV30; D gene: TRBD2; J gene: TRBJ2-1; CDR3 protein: CAWTSGGYNEQFF; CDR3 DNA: TGTGCCTGGACTAGCGGGGGTTACAATGAGCAGTTCTTC
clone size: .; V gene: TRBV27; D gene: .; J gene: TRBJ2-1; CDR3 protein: CASSFGGSANEQFF; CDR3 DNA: TGTGCCAGCAGTTTTGGTGGGAGCGCAAATGAGCAGTTCTTC
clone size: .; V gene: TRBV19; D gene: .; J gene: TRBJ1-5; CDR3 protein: CASSIMGRSNQPQHF; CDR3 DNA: TGTGCCAGTAGTATAATGGGAAGGAGCAATCAGCCCCAGCATTTT
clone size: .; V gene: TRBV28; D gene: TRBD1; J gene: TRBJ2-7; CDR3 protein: CASSLPETGPYEQYF; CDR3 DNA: TGTGCCAGCAGTCTCCCCGAGACAGGGCCCTACGAGCAGTACTTC
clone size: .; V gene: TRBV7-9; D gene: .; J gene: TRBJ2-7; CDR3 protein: CASSLAAHRDGEQYF; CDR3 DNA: TGTGCCAGCAGCTTAGCGGCCCACAGAGATGGCGAGCAGTACTTC
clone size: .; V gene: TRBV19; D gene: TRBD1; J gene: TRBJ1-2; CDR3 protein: CATGTDGYTF; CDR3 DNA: TGTGCCACCGGGACAGATGGCTACACCTTC
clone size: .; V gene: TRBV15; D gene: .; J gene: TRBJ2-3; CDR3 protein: CATSRSPAPDTQYF; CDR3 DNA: TGTGCCACCAGCAGATCTCCGGCCCCAGATACGCAGTATTTT
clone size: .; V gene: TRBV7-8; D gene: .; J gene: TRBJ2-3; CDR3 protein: CASSKEPSPIPKDTQYF; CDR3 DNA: TGTGCCAGCAGCAAAGAACCTTCACCTATACCTAAGGATACGCAGTATTTT
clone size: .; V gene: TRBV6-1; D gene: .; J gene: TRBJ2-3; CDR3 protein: CASSESSGDTQYF; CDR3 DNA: TGTGCCAGCAGTGAGAGTTCTGGAGATACGCAGTATTTT
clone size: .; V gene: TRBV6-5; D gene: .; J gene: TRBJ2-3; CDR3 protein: CASRTDFPSTDTQYF; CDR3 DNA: TGTGCCAGCAGGACGGACTTCCCTAGCACAGATACGCAGTATTTT
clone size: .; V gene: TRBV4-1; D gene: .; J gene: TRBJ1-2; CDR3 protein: CASSQVWVRVNYGYTF; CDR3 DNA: TGCGCCAGCAGCCAAGTATGGGTAAGGGTGAACTATGGCTACACCTTC
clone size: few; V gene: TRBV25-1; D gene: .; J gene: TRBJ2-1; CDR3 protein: CASSEYRDYNEQFF; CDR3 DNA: TGTGCCAGCAGTGAATATCGGGATTACAATGAGCAGTTCTTC
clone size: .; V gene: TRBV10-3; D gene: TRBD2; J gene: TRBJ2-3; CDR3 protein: CAIGMGLAGGPDTQYF; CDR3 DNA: TGTGCCATCGGGATGGGACTAGCGGGAGGGCCTGATACGCAGTATTTT
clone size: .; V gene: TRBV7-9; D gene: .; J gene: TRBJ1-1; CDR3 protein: CASSSNPTGAFF; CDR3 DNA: TGTGCCAGCAGCTCTAACCCTACGGGGGCTTTCTTT
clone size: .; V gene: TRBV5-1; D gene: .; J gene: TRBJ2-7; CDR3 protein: CASSPGLRGRGTYEQYF; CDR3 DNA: TGCGCCAGCAGCCCGGGTCTTCGGGGTAGGGGAACCTACGAGCAGTACTTC
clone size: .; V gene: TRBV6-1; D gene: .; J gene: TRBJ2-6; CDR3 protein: CASSEAGSGANVLTF; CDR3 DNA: TGTGCCAGCAGTGAAGCAGGGTCTGGGGCCAACGTCCTGACTTTC
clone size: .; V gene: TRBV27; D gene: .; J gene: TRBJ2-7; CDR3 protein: CASSSPPGGLAVYEQYF; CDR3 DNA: TGTGCCAGCAGCTCCCCCCCCGGGGGGCTAGCGGTCTACGAGCAGTACTTC
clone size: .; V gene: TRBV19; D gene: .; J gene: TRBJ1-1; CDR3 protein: CASNRLGEGTDTEAFF; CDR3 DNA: TGTGCCAGCAACCGGTTAGGGGAAGGAACGGACACTGAAGCTTTCTTT
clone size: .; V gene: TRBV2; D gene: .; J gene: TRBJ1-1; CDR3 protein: CASSEGAYSPTEAFF; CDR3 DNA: TGTGCCAGCAGTGAGGGGGCGTATAGTCCCACTGAAGCTTTCTTT
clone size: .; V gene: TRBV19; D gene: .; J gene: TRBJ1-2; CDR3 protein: CASSLITSNYGYTF; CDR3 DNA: TGTGCCAGTAGTCTCATTACGTCAAACTATGGCTACACCTTC
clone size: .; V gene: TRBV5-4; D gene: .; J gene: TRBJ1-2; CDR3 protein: CASSLATASYGYTF; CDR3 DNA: TGTGCCAGCAGCTTGGCGACGGCGAGCTATGGCTACACCTTC
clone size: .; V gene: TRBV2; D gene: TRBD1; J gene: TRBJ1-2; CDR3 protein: CASMDRSYGYTF; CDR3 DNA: TGTGCCAGCATGGACAGGTCCTATGGCTACACCTTC
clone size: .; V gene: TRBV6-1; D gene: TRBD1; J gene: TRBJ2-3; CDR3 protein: CASSAPRGPPSTDTQYF; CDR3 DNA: TGTGCCAGCAGTGCCCCCAGGGGGCCCCCTAGCACAGATACGCAGTATTTT
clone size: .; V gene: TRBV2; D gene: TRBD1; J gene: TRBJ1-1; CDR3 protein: CASRVGQGRTEAFF; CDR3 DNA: TGTGCCAGCAGAGTGGGACAGGGTAGGACTGAAGCTTTCTTT
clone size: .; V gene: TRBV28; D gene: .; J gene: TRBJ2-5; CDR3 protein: CASSFRIVGETQYF; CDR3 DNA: TGTGCCAGCAGTTTCCGGATCGTGGGAGAGACCCAGTACTTC
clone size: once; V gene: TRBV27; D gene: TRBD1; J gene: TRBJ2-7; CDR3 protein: CASSFLGQGNPYEQYF; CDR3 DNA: TGTGCCAGCAGTTTTTTGGGACAGGGGAATCCCTACGAGCAGTACTTC
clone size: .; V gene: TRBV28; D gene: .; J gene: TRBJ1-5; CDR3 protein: CASSLWGQPQHF; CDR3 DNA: TGTGCCAGCAGTTTATGGGGGCAGCCCCAGCATTTT
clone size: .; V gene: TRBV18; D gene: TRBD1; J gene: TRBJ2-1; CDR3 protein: CASSPPIRGPNNEQFF; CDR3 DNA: TGTGCCAGCTCACCACCGATCAGGGGGCCTAACAATGAGCAGTTCTTC
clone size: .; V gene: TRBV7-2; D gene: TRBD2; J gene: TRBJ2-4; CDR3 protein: CASSLEAGVVGGIQYF; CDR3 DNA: TGTGCCAGCAGCTTAGAAGCGGGAGTGGTAGGCGGCATTCAGTACTTC
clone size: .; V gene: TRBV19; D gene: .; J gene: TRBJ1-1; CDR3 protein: CASSILPNTEAFF; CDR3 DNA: TGTGCCAGTAGTATACTTCCGAACACTGAAGCTTTCTTT
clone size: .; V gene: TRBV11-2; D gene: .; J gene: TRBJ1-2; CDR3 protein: CASSLTARLRPYGYTF; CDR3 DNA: TGTGCCAGCAGCTTAACAGCCCGACTTCGACCTTATGGCTACACCTTC
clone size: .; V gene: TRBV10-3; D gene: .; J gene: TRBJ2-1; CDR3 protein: CAISEPQGKYNEQFF; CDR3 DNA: TGTGCCATCAGTGAGCCCCAGGGGAAATACAATGAGCAGTTCTTC
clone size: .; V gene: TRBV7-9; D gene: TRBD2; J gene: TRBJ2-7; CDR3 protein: CASSPGLNRGQAYEQYF; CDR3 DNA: TGTGCCAGCAGCCCGGGACTAAATCGCGGTCAAGCCTACGAGCAGTACTTC
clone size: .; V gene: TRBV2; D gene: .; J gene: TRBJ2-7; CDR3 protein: CASSHGRGEQYF; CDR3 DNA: TGTGCCAGCAGCCATGGACGGGGCGAGCAGTACTTC
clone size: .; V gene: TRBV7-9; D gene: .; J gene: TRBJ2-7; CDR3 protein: CAVSGRLQNEYEQYF; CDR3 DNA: TGTGCGGTCTCAGGCCGGCTACAGAATGAGTACGAGCAGTACTTC
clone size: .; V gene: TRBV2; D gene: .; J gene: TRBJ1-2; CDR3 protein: CASNFPGQVTGYTF; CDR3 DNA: TGTGCCAGCAACTTTCCTGGGCAGGTGACGGGCTACACCTTC